Listed here are 29 T cell receptor beta chains from one sample, sequenced in a study of T cell repertoires in cytomegalovirus infection. Via MiXCR, TCRdb re-called the reads, giving one row per CDR3 protein. The sample yields 200,000 or so distinct CDR3 sequences, about 40% seen once. These receptors' targets are unknown. Sample: CD8+ T cells from cultured PBMCs, taken from culture after CMV antigen stimulation. The origin of the receptors is a human donor in good health (CMV status not recorded). Some clones in this sample may be carry-over from other donors' samples.

The sample holds a few counts of this clonotype. V and J are TRBV7-3 and TRBJ1-2, with TRBD1 matching over 10 bases. The germline V gene has CDR1 SGHTA and CDR2 FQGTGA. After removal of 5 bases from V and 13 bases from J, the junction contained 10 bases not matched to a gene. The CDR3 spans 13 residues. CDR3 in amino acids: CASSLLGTGEVTF. The CDR3 DNA is TGTGCCAGCAGCCTCCTTGGGACAGGGGAGGTCACCTTC. The whole variable domain, filled in from reference TRBV7-3 and TRBJ1-2, reads GAGVSQTPSNKVTEKGKYVELRCDPISGHTALYWYRQSLGQGPEFLIYFQGTGAADDSGLPNDRFFAVRPEGSVSTLKIQRTERGDSAVYLCASSLLGTGEVTFGSGTRLTVV.

Turning to this clonotype: A read error may produce the germline difference seen at one junction end. The chain is built from TRBV12-5 and TRBJ2-3; 9 nucleotides agree with TRBD2. Germline CDR1 and CDR2: LGHNT and FRNRAP. This CDR3 comprises 16 residues. This CDR3 reads CASGPRLAGGPDTQYF. The CDR3 nucleotides are TGTGCTAGTGGTCCCCGGTTGGCGGGGGGGCCAGATACTCAGTATTTT.

V and J are TRBV9 and TRBJ1-2; 8 positions match TRBD1. With 1 base clipped from V and 6 bases from J, the junction kept 2 bases outside the gene matches. Germline V gene sequence: CDR1 SGDLS, CDR2 YYNGEE. The CDR3 consists of 13 residues. The CDR3 DNA reads TGTGCCAGCAGCGTAAAGACAGGGGATGGCTACACCTTC. As protein: CASSVKTGDGYTF.

This clonotype was seen only a few times. V and J are TRBV6-6 and TRBJ2-3, with 8 bases identical to TRBD2. Germline V CDR1 and CDR2: MNHNY, SVGAGI (reference sequence). The junction had 4 bases not matched to a gene; V was cut back by 4 bases and J by 4 bases. This CDR3 comprises 14 residues. CDR3 in amino acids: CASSFSGEADTQYF. DNA of the CDR3: TGTGCCAGCAGTTTTAGCGGGGAGGCAGATACGCAGTATTTT.

To note about this clonotype: A much larger clone lies one base from this, so it may be a read error. CDR3 loop: CVSSTTGSVGYTF. The CDR3 region has the DNA TGCGTCAGCAGCACGACAGGATCGGTTGGCTACACCTTC. V usage is TRBV4-1 and J usage is TRBJ1-2; D is perhaps TRBD1 (6 bases). This CDR3 spans 13 amino acids. Germline lookup yields CDR1 MGHRA and CDR2 YSYEKL.

This clonotype appeared a few times. The chain uses TRBV4-1 and TRBJ2-1, with 10 bases lining up with TRBD1. This CDR3 spans 14 amino acids. Trimming at V came to 4 bases and at J to 7 bases, leaving 4 bases not matched to a gene. The germline V gene has CDR1 MGHRA and CDR2 YSYEKL. The CDR3 spells CASSRGQGENEQFF. CDR3 sequence (DNA): TGCGCCAGCAGCCGAGGACAGGGGGAGAATGAGCAGTTCTTC.

V usage is TRBV4-2 and J usage is TRBJ1-2; no clear D. V lost 0 bases and J lost 8, with 16 bases in between. CDR3 size: 15 residues. Per the germline V gene, CDR1 is LGHNA and CDR2 is YNFKEQ. CDR3: CASSQDRGARKGYTF. In nucleotides, the CDR3 is TGTGCCAGCAGCCAAGACCGGGGAGCCCGAAAGGGCTACACCTTC.

J is TRBJ1-1 and V is TRBV6-5; D unclear. Germline values: CDR1 MNHEY, CDR2 SVGAGI. Trimming removed 2 bases from V and 6 bases from J, with 10 bases in between. This CDR3 spans 13 amino acids. The CDR3 coding sequence is TGTGCCAGCAGTTACGCTGGGTTTGCTGAAGCTTTCTTT. Translated, it gives CASSYAGFAEAFF.

V gene TRBV7-9 combines with J gene TRBJ2-5; no clear D gene. Trimming removed 2 bases from V and 3 bases from J, with 10 bases in between. This CDR3 has 14 residues. Germline CDR1 is SEHNR and CDR2 is FQNEAQ (reference sequence). CDR3 residues: CASSLTTIEETQYF. The CDR3 nucleotides read TGTGCCAGCAGCTTAACGACAATTGAAGAGACCCAGTACTTC.

The genes are TRBV20-1 and TRBJ1-5; D gene unclear. There are 15 residues in the CDR3. V shed 5 bases and J shed 7 bases, with 21 bases lying between them. Germline CDR1 is DFQATT and CDR2 is SNEGSKA (reference sequence). The CDR3, as DNA: TGCAGTGCTCAACCAGATCCACCTCGGGCGCAGCCCCAGCATTTT. It translates to CSAQPDPPRAQPQHF.

This rearrangement joins TRBV6-5 to TRBJ1-2; D perhaps matches TRBD1 (6 bases). Germline CDR1 MNHEY, CDR2 SVGAGI. This CDR3 is 14 amino acids long. Trimming stripped 4 bases from V and 4 bases from J, with 13 bases between. The CDR3 DNA reads TGTGCCAGCAGTTCCGAGACAGGAGCCTATGGCTACACCTTC. Translating it yields CASSSETGAYGYTF.

The chain joins TRBV4-1 to TRBJ1-1; no clear D gene. The germline CDR1 and CDR2 sequences are MGHRA and YSYEKL. The germline V and J ends were trimmed by 1 base and 1 base, with 10 bases remaining between them. The length of the CDR3 is 15 residues. DNA for the CDR3: TGCGCCAGCAGCCAAGTGATAGCGGCGAACACTGAAGCTTTCTTT. Translating it yields CASSQVIAANTEAFF.

This clonotype was seen more than once but under ten times. The chain recombines TRBV7-3 with TRBJ2-1; a weak D match, TRBD1 (6 bases). Trimming pared 5 bases from V and 6 bases from J, leaving 14 bases between. The CDR3 has 14 amino acids. Looked up from germline, CDR1 is SGHTA and CDR2 is FQGTGA. For the CDR3, the DNA is TGTGCCAGCAGCCGTAACAGGGCTTTCAATGAGCAGTTCTTC. It codes for CASSRNRAFNEQFF.

In its sample, this clonotype was seen a few times. This chain joins TRBV7-9 and TRBJ1-1, with TRBD1 identical over 9 bases. Germline CDR1 and CDR2: SEHNR and FQNEAQ (reference sequence). CDR3 length: 16 residues. With V trimmed by 4 bases and J by 4 bases, 10 bases remained unmatched. CDR3 sequence (DNA): TGTGCCAGCAGCTCTCCTACGGGACAGGGAATCACTGAAGCTTTCTTT. Its protein product is CASSSPTGQGITEAFF. Using reference TRBV7-9 and TRBJ1-1 for the parts outside the CDR3, the full variable domain is DTGVSQNPRHKITKRGQNVTFRCDPISEHNRLYWYRQTLGQGPEFLTYFQNEAQLEKSRLLSDRFSAERPKGSFSTLEIQRTEQGDSAMYLCASSSPTGQGITEAFFGQGTRLTVV.

This clonotype was detected only once. The chain employs TRBV20-1 and TRBJ2-3; either TRBD1 or TRBD2 may supply D (5 bases each). The V and J ends lost 5 bases and 0 bases respectively, with 12 bases between them. The CDR3 is 14 amino acids. The V gene's germline CDR1 is DFQATT and CDR2 SNEGSKA (reference sequence). CDR3 loop: CSAYRDASTDTQYF. CDR3 DNA: TGCAGTGCTTACCGGGACGCAAGCACAGATACGCAGTATTTT.

The chain is built from TRBV7-9 and TRBJ1-3; 7 nucleotides line up with TRBD1. Germline trimming cut 3 bases from V and 4 bases from J; bases unmatched to any gene: 6. CDR1 and CDR2 (germline): SEHNR, FQNEAQ (reference sequence). This CDR3 spans 15 amino acids. The CDR3 DNA reads TGTGCCAGCAGCTTGGAAGGGGGCTCAGGAAACACCATATATTTT. Translated: CASSLEGGSGNTIYF.

The table lists this clonotype with many counts. The chain is built from TRBV6-1 and TRBJ2-1; 12 bases agree with TRBD2. V trimming: 6 bases; J trimming: 8 bases; junction bases outside the gene matches: 8. Germline V CDR1 and CDR2: MNHNS, SASEGT. CDR3 length: 15 residues. The CDR3 bases are TGTGCCAGCAGGACAACTAGCGGGGGGTTCCATGAGCAGTTCTTC. This gives the protein CASRTTSGGFHEQFF.

This clonotype was detected many times. The rearrangement links TRBV11-2 to TRBJ1-6, with no clear D. In germline, CDR1 is SGHAT, CDR2 FQNNGV. This CDR3 is built from 15 residues. Trimming took off 5 bases at V and 11 bases at J, with 19 bases between the two ends. The CDR3 DNA reads as TGTGCCAGCAGCCCTAGGAGCCCTGGTGAGCCACCCCTCCACTTT. The encoded protein is CASSPRSPGEPPLHF.

This clonotype has more than one count but fewer than ten. The rearrangement uses TRBV2 and TRBJ2-1, with 12 bases fitting TRBD2. CDR1 is SNHLY and CDR2 is FYNNEI in the germline V gene. This CDR3 region has 17 residues. The ends lost 11 bases at V and 0 bases at J; junction bases unmatched: 11. In DNA form, the CDR3 reads TGTGCCGGGGGGGGCCTAGCGGGAGGGAGCTCCTACAATGAGCAGTTCTTC. It codes for CAGGGLAGGSSYNEQFF.

The chain recombines TRBV19 with TRBJ2-1; 9 nucleotides line up with TRBD2. The CDR3 is 16 amino acids. The germline V gene has CDR1 LNHDA and CDR2 SQIVND (reference sequence). V shed 5 bases and J 2 bases; nucleotides not matched to a gene: 7. In DNA form, the CDR3 reads TGTGCCAGTAGTTGGGTGGGCGGGAGGGCCTACAATGAGCAGTTCTTC. Its protein product is CASSWVGGRAYNEQFF.

This clonotype was detected only a few times. The chain combines TRBV12-3 or TRBV12-4 with TRBJ1-5, with 12 bases fitting TRBD1. After removal of 3 bases from V and 7 bases from J, the junction contained 7 bases not matched to a gene. This CDR3 contains 16 residues. CDR3: CASSFRDRGQRQPQHF. For the CDR3, the DNA is TGTGCCAGCAGTTTCCGGGACAGGGGGCAACGACAGCCCCAGCATTTT.

The rearrangement uses TRBV7-9 and TRBJ1-2, with D tentatively TRBD1 (5 bases). The length of the CDR3 is 14 residues. Germline values: CDR1 SEHNR, CDR2 FQNEAQ (reference sequence). The ends were cut back, 3 bases at V and 4 bases at J, with 12 bases in the middle. CDR3 nucleotides: TGTGCCAGCAGCTTCGGTAGACAGAGCTATGGCTACACCTTC. Translated: CASSFGRQSYGYTF.

This clonotype was counted between two and nine times. The rearrangement joins TRBV11-3 to TRBJ2-1; TRBD2 matches at 12 bases. V dropped 5 bases and J dropped 2; count of bases not matched to a gene: 4. Germline V CDR1 and CDR2: SGHNT, YENEEA. The CDR3 sequence is 16 residues long. The CDR3 loop is CASSPRTSGAYNEQFF. The CDR3 DNA reads TGTGCCAGCAGCCCCCGGACTAGCGGGGCCTACAATGAGCAGTTCTTC.

This clonotype was recorded a few times. The V call is TRBV28, the J call TRBJ1-2; TRBD1 matches at 8 bases. The trim removed 4 bases at V and 5 bases at J, leaving 24 bases unmatched. CDR3 length: 20 amino acids. Germline V gene lookup returns CDR1 MDHEN and CDR2 SYDVKM. The CDR3 region is CASSWFETLITGGTGYGYTF. For the CDR3, the DNA is TGTGCCAGCAGTTGGTTCGAAACCCTGATAACAGGGGGTACGGGATATGGCTACACCTTC.

The V and J genes are TRBV14 and TRBJ1-1; no definite D call. This CDR3 is 15 amino acids long. Germline V gene sequence: CDR1 SGHDN, CDR2 FVKESK. Trimming pared 1 base from V and 0 bases from J, leaving 9 bases between. Written as DNA, the CDR3 is TGTGCCAGCAGCCAAGTAGTAGGGCTGAACACTGAAGCTTTCTTT. This encodes CASSQVVGLNTEAFF.

The V and J genes are TRBV19 and TRBJ2-1, with 12 positions matching TRBD2. Germline V gene sequence: CDR1 LNHDA, CDR2 SQIVND (reference sequence). Trimming removed 3 bases from V and 2 bases from J; junction bases left unmatched: 5. This CDR3 contains 17 residues. The CDR3 coding sequence is TGTGCCAGTAGTATGGCTAGCGGGAGGGCCGCCTACAATGAGCAGTTCTTC. This sequence encodes CASSMASGRAAYNEQFF.

The table lists this clonotype with a few counts. The chain recombines TRBV29-1 with TRBJ2-7; 8 nucleotides match TRBD1. V lost 0 bases and J lost 0; bases outside the gene matches: 10. The germline V gene has CDR1 SQVTM and CDR2 ANQGSEA. CDR3 length: 17 amino acids. The CDR3 loop reads CSVEDPGTGATSYEQYF. CDR3 nucleotide sequence: TGCAGCGTTGAAGATCCCGGGACAGGAGCAACCTCCTACGAGCAGTACTTC.

The chain recombines TRBV19 with TRBJ2-7; D may be TRBD2 (5 bases). V lost 3 bases to trimming and J lost 2 bases, with 17 bases between them. The CDR3 is 16 amino acids. The V gene's germline CDR1 is LNHDA and CDR2 SQIVND (reference sequence). CDR3 protein: CASSIIGGGLTYEQYF. The CDR3 DNA reads TGTGCCAGTAGTATTATTGGTGGCGGGTTAACCTACGAGCAGTACTTC.

The CDR3 sequence: CASTGESDNEQFF. The CDR3 coding sequence is TGTGCCAGCACGGGGGAAAGTGACAATGAGCAGTTCTTC. This chain links TRBV5-4 with TRBJ2-1; tentatively, D is TRBD2 (6 bases). Germline loops: CDR1 SGHNT, CDR2 YYREEE (reference sequence). V was pared by 6 bases and J by 5 bases, with 12 bases between. This CDR3 is 13 amino acids long.